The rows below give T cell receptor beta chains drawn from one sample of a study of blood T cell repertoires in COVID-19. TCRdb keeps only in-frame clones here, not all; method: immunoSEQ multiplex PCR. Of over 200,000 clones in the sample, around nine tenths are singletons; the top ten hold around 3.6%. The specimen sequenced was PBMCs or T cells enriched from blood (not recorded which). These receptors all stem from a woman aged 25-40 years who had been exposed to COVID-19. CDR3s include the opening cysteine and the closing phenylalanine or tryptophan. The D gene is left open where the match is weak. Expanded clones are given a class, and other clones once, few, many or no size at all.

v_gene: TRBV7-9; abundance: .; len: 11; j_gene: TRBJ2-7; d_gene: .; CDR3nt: TGTGCCAGCAGCTTTACAGGAGAGCAGTACTTC; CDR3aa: CASSFTGEQYF
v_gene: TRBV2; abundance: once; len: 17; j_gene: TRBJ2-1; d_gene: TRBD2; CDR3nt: TGTGCCAGCAGTGGGACTAGCGGGAGTTTCTCCTACAATGAGCAGTTCTTC; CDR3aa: CASSGTSGSFSYNEQFF
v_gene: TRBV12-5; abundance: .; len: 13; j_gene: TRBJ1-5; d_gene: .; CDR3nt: TGTGCTAGTGGTTTTGAGGTATGGGAGCCCCAGCATTTT; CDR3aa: CASGFEVWEPQHF
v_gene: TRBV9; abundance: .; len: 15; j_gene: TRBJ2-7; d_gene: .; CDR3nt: TGTGCCAGCAGCGTAGGTCACAGGGATTCCTACGAGCAGTACTTC; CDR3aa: CASSVGHRDSYEQYF
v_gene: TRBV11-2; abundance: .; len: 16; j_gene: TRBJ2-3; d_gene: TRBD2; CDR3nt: TGTGCCAGCAGCGTACGACTAGCGTCTAGCACAGATACGCAGTATTTT; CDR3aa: CASSVRLASSTDTQYF
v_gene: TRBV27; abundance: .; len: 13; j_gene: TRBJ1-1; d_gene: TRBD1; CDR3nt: TGTGCCGGAGCAGGGGGCGCGGGGACTGAAGCTTTCTTT; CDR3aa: CAGAGGAGTEAFF
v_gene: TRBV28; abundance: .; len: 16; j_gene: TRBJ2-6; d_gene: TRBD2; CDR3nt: TGTGCCAGCAGTAAAATACGGGGGGCTGGGGCCAACGTCCTGACTTTC; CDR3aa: CASSKIRGAGANVLTF
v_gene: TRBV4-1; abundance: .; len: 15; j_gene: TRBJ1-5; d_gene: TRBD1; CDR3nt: TGCGCCAGCAGCCAAGTTCCAGGGGGCGGTCAGCCCCAGCATTTT; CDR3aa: CASSQVPGGGQPQHF
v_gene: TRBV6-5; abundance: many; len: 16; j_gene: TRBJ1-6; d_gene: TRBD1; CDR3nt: TGTGCCAGCAGTTACTCCCGACAGGGGGGAGGATCACCCCTCCACTTT; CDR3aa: CASSYSRQGGGSPLHF
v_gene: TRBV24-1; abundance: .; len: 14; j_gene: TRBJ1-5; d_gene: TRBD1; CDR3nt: TGTGCCACCAGTGCTGGGACAGTATACCAGCCCCAGCATTTT; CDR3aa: CATSAGTVYQPQHF
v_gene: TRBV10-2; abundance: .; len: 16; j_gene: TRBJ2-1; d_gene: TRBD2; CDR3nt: TGCGCCAGCACAGGACTAGCGGGAGTTGCCTACAATGAGCAGTTCTTC; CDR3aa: CASTGLAGVAYNEQFF